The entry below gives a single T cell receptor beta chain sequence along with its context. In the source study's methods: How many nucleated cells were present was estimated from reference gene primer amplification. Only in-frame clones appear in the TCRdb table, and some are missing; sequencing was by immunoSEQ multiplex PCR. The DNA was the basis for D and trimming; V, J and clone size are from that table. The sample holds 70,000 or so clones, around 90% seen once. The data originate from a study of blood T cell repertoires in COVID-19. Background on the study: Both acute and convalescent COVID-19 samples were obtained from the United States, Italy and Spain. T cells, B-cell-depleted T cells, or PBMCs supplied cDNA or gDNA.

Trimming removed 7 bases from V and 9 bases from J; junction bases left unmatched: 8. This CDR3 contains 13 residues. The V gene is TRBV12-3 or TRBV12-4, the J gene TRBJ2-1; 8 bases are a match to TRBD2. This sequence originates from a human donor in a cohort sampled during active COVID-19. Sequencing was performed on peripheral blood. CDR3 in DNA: TGTGCCAGCATGCAGCGGGAGAGGGGTGAGCAGTTCTTC. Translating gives CASMQRERGEQFF.